This T cell receptor (beta chain) emerged from a study of brain T cells in children with intractable seizures. Notes on the study in general: Viral specificity was inferred only from CDR3 similarity; HCMV serostatus was unknown.

Data came from immunoSEQ multiplex PCR; TCRdb stores just in-frame clones and leaves some out. The top ten clones hold roughly 0.38% of a sample with some 62,000 clones, 95% to 97% of them seen once. The sequenced cases were selected for having the highest brain T cell transcript signatures. Before surgery, patients took at least one anti-epileptic drug. Concerning this clone: The antigen is undetermined.

This material consisted of peripheral blood, taken at surgery. This clonotype originated in a boy under three years old with focal cortical dysplasia and intractable seizures.

CDR3 loop: CASGLDNYGYTF. As DNA, the CDR3 is TGTGCTAGTGGTTTGGATAACTATGGCTACACCTTC. The chain recombines TRBV12-5 with TRBJ1-2; no firm D call. CDR1 is LGHNT, CDR2 FRNRAP, per germline. Trimming removed 1 base from V and 1 base from J, with 1 base in between. CDR3 size: 12 residues.